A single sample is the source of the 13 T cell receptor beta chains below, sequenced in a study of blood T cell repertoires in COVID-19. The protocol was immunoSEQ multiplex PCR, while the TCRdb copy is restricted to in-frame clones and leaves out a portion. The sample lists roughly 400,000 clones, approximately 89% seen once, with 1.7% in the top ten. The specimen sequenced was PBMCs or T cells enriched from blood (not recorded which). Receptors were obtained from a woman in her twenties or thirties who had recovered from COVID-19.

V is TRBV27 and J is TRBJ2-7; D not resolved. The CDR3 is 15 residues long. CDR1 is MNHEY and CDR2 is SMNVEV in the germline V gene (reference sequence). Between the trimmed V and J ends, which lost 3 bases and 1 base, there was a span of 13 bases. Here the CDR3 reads CASSFEPGESYEQYF. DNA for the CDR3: TGTGCCAGCAGTTTCGAGCCAGGCGAGTCCTACGAGCAGTACTTC.

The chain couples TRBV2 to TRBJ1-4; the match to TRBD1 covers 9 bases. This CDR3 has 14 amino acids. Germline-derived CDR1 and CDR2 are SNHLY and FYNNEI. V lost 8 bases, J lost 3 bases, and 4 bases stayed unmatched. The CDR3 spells CASGQGSSNEKLFF. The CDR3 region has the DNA TGTGCCAGCGGACAGGGGTCCTCTAATGAAAAACTGTTTTTT.

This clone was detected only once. The CDR3 protein is CASSQGQGGEQYF. The CDR3 DNA reads as TGCGCCAGCAGCCAAGGACAGGGCGGCGAGCAGTACTTC. The chain recombines TRBV4-1 with TRBJ2-7, with TRBD1 matching 7 bases. The ends lost 1 base at V and 6 bases at J; junction bases unmatched: 3. Per germline, CDR1 MGHRA and CDR2 YSYEKL. The CDR3 contains 13 residues.

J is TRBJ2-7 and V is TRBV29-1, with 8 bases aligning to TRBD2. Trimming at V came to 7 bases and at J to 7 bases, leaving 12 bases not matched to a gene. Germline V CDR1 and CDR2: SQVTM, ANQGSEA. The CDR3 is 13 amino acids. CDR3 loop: CSARTSWEDEQYF. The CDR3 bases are TGCAGCGCTCGGACTAGCTGGGAGGATGAGCAGTACTTC.

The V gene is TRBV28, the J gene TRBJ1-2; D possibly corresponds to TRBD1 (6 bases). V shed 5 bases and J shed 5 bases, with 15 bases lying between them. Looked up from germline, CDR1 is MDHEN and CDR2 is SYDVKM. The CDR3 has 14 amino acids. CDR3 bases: TGTGCCAGCAGTCTGGGACACTCTAGGTATGGCTACACCTTC. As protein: CASSLGHSRYGYTF.

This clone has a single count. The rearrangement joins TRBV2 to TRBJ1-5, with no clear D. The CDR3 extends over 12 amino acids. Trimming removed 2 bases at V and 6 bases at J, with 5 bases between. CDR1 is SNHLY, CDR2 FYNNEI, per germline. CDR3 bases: TGTGCCAGCAGTGAAACTCCTCAGCCCCAGCATTTT. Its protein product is CASSETPQPQHF.

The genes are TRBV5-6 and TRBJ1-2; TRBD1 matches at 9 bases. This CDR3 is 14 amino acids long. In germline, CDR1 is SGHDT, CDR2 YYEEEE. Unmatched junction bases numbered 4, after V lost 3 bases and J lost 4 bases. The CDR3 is CASSSDRGRYGYTF. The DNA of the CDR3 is TGTGCCAGCAGCTCGGACAGGGGTCGCTATGGCTACACCTTC.

The CDR3 spells CASSDTGGYGYTF. CDR3 coding DNA: TGCGCCAGCAGTGACACAGGGGGCTATGGCTACACCTTC. The chain links TRBV10-1 to TRBJ1-2, with 8 bases identical to TRBD1. The CDR3 consists of 13 residues. With 3 bases clipped from V and 4 bases from J, the junction kept 1 base outside the gene matches. Germline CDR1 is WNHNN and CDR2 is SYGVQD (reference sequence).

CDR3 sequence: CASSVGQGRGWDTQYF. In DNA, the CDR3 is TGTGCCAGCAGCGTAGGTCAGGGGAGGGGATGGGATACGCAGTATTTT. The chain is built from TRBV9 and TRBJ2-3; D perhaps matches TRBD2 (7 bases). V lost 0 bases and J 6 bases, leaving 17 bases between the germline ends. From germline, CDR1 is SGDLS and CDR2 YYNGEE. This CDR3 contains 16 residues.

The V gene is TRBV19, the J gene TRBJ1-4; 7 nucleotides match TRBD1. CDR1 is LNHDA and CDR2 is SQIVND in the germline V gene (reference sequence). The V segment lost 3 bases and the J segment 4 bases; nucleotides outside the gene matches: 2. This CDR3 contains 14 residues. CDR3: CASSIRDSNEKLFF. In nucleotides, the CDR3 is TGTGCCAGTAGTATCAGGGACAGTAATGAAAAACTGTTTTTT.

CDR3 DNA sequence: TGTGCCAGCAGCGTAGCGATTAGCGGGAGGGCCGTGGGAACCGGGGAGCTGTTTTTT. Protein: CASSVAISGRAVGTGELFF. J is TRBJ2-2 and V is TRBV9; 11 nucleotides agree with TRBD2. Germline assignment: CDR1 SGDLS and CDR2 YYNGEE. V was clipped by 0 bases and J by 5 bases; unmatched bases: 12. This CDR3 comprises 19 residues. Full variable domain (outside the CDR3, taken from reference TRBV9 and TRBJ2-2): DSGVTQTPKHLITATGQRVTLRCSPRSGDLSVYWYQQSLDQGLQFLIQYYNGEERAKGNILERFSAQQFPDLHSELNLSSLELGDSALYFCASSVAISGRAVGTGELFFGEGSRLTVL.

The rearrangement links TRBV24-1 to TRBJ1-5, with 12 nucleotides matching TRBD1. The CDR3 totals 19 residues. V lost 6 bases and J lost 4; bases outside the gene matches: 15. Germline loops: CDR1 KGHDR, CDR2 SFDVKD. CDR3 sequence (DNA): TGTGCCACCAGTAACCGGGACAGGGGGCGCGAGGCGTTTAATCAGCCCCAGCATTTT. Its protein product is CATSNRDRGREAFNQPQHF.

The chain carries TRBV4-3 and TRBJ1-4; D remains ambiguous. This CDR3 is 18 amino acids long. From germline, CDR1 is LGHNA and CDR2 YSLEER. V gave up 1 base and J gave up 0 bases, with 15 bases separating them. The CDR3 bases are TGCGCCAGCAGCCAAGGGAGAGCACGACTTTCAACTAATGAAAAACTGTTTTTT. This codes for CASSQGRARLSTNEKLFF.